These 29 T cell receptor beta chains were sequenced from one sample in a study of blood T cell repertoires in COVID-19. The data were produced by immunoSEQ multiplex PCR, yet TCRdb's version contains in-frame clones alone and is incomplete. This repertoire shows approximately 140,000 clones, 84% found once; its top ten account for about 1.3%. The sequenced sample was peripheral blood. These receptors were obtained from a man in his sixties with acute or convalescent COVID-19.

This clone appeared many times. Here the CDR3 DNA reads TGTGCCATCAACGACAGGGCTAGTAATTCACCCCTCCACTTT. Its translation: CAINDRASNSPLHF. This chain links TRBV7-9 with TRBJ1-6, with 7 bases identical to TRBD1. J gave up 6 bases and V 10 bases, and 9 bases lay outside the gene matches. The CDR3 is made up of 14 amino acids. Germline CDR1 is SEHNR and CDR2 is FQNEAQ (reference sequence). The entire variable domain, with the rest obtained from reference TRBV7-9 and TRBJ1-6, is as follows: DTGVSQNPRHKITKRGQNVTFRCDPISEHNRLYWYRQTLGQGPEFLTYFQNEAQLEKSRLLSDRFSAERPKGSFSTLEIQRTEQGDSAMYLCAINDRASNSPLHFGNGTRLTVT.

A word on this clone: The sample carries other DNA sequences with the same CDR3. The chain is built from TRBV19 and TRBJ1-4, with D perhaps matching TRBD1 (6 bases). The V end lost 2 bases, the J end lost 4 bases, and 11 bases lay between the germline ends. The CDR3 consists of 15 residues. Germline lookup yields CDR1 LNHDA and CDR2 SQIVND (reference sequence). In nucleotides, the CDR3 is TGTGCCAGTAGTATATTGGGGGCCGGTAATGAAAAACTGTTTTTT. This encodes CASSILGAGNEKLFF.

V and J are TRBV3-1 (or the pseudogene TRBV3-2) and TRBJ1-6, with 7 bases matching TRBD1. Germline trimming cut 2 bases from V and 9 bases from J; bases unmatched to any gene: 4. Germline V lookup: CDR1 LGHDT, CDR2 YNNKEL (reference sequence). The CDR3 covers 14 residues. The CDR3 DNA reads as TGTGCCAGCAGCCAATGGACAGGTTCTTCACCCCTCCACTTT. Translating gives CASSQWTGSSPLHF.

The V call is TRBV21-1, the J call TRBJ2-1; whether TRBD2, the table's D call, matches the DNA was not checked. TRBV21-1 is noted as a pseudogene. The CDR3 has 17 residues. CDR3: CASSKALRKTARDEQFF. The CDR3 nucleotides read TGTGCCAGCAGCAAAGCGCTGAGGAAAACAGCGAGGGATGAGCAGTTCTTC.

The rearrangement joins TRBV3-1 (or the pseudogene TRBV3-2) to TRBJ2-7; 9 nucleotides match TRBD1. Germline-derived CDR1 and CDR2 are LGHDT and YNNKEL (reference sequence). The CDR3 is 14 residues long. After removal of 6 bases from V and 4 bases from J, the junction contained 7 bases not matched to a gene. In nucleotides, the CDR3 is TGTGCCAGCAGTCCCGGGACAGGGAAGTACGAGCAGTACTTC. Amino acids: CASSPGTGKYEQYF.

This clone was counted only a few times. The chain is built from TRBV28 and TRBJ1-2; D unresolved. The V gene's germline CDR1 is MDHEN and CDR2 SYDVKM. This CDR3 is 15 amino acids long. V gave up 6 bases and J gave up 5 bases, with 19 bases separating them. The CDR3 here is CASRFGGSKSYGYTF. CDR3 nucleotides: TGTGCCAGCAGATTTGGAGGATCCAAGAGTTATGGCTACACCTTC.

This clone was recorded once. The chain links TRBV6-6 to TRBJ2-7, with 9 positions matching TRBD1. This CDR3 has 14 amino acids. Germline trimming cut 6 bases from V and 4 bases from J; bases unmatched to any gene: 7. Germline V gives CDR1 MNHNY, CDR2 SVGAGI (reference sequence). The DNA for the CDR3 is TGTGCCAGCAGGTCGGGACAGGGAATATACGAGCAGTACTTC. This sequence encodes CASRSGQGIYEQYF.

The chain is built from TRBV30 and TRBJ1-2; D may be TRBD1 (5 bases). Deletions cut 3 bases from V and 7 bases from J, with 6 bases between. The CDR3 contains 10 residues. The V gene's germline CDR1 is GTSNPN and CDR2 SVGIG (reference sequence). The CDR3 DNA follows: TGTGCCTGGAGGGGGCCTGGCTACACCTTC. Translated, it gives CAWRGPGYTF.

Remarks on this clone: Other DNA sequences in this specimen translate into the identical CDR3. The chain combines TRBV27 with TRBJ1-4; TRBD1 agrees at 7 bases. The CDR3 is made up of 16 amino acids. V dropped 4 bases and J dropped 10; count of bases not matched to a gene: 15. Germline lookup yields CDR1 MNHEY and CDR2 SMNVEV (reference sequence). Here the CDR3 DNA reads TGTGCCAGCAGTTCGAGCCGGGACAGTGGACTCGGAAAACTGTTTTTT. Its protein product is CASSSSRDSGLGKLFF. Full variable domain (missing parts from reference TRBV27 and TRBJ1-4): EAQVTQNPRYLITVTGKKLTVTCSQNMNHEYMSWYRQDPGLGLRQIYYSMNVEVTDKGDVPEGYKVSRKEKRNFPLILESPSPNQTSLYFCASSSSRDSGLGKLFFGSGTQLSVL.

The chain recombines TRBV24-1 with TRBJ2-2; TRBD2 aligns across 7 bases. This CDR3 comprises 12 residues. Germline V gene data show CDR1 as KGHDR and CDR2 as SFDVKD. Unmatched junction bases numbered 0, after V lost 11 bases and J lost 1 base. The CDR3 sequence: CASGGNTGELFF. The CDR3 DNA is TGTGCCAGCGGGGGGAACACCGGGGAGCTGTTTTTT.

This clone has just a few counts. The chain links TRBV4-1 to TRBJ1-1; no firm D call. V was shortened by 0 bases and J by 3 bases, with 11 bases between the two germline ends. The CDR3 is 15 amino acids. In germline, CDR1 is MGHRA, CDR2 YSYEKL. CDR3 DNA sequence: TGCGCCAGCAGCCAAGATACCGGGAGGTACACTGAAGCTTTCTTT. Translating it yields CASSQDTGRYTEAFF.

V and J are TRBV5-5 and TRBJ1-1; D is possibly TRBD1 (6 bases). CDR1 is SGHKS, CDR2 YYEKEE, per germline (reference sequence). With 4 bases removed from V and 0 bases from J, the gap between germline ends came to 13 bases. This CDR3 comprises 15 residues. The CDR3 region is CASSRQALMNTEAFF. The CDR3 nucleotides are TGTGCCAGCAGCCGACAGGCCCTAATGAACACTGAAGCTTTCTTT.

The chain uses TRBV5-1 and TRBJ2-7; D call uncertain. The V end lost 2 bases, the J end lost 5 bases, and 5 bases lay between the germline ends. The germline gives CDR1 SGHRS, CDR2 YFSETQ. The CDR3 is 11 residues long. The CDR3: CASSLQNEQYF. The DNA of the CDR3 is TGCGCCAGCAGCTTACAGAACGAGCAGTACTTC.

The chain couples TRBV25-1 to TRBJ2-3; TRBD1 agrees at 7 bases. V lost 5 bases and J lost 0; bases outside the gene matches: 5. This CDR3 region has 15 residues. Germline CDR1 and CDR2: MGHDK and SYGVNS. DNA of the CDR3: TGTGCCAGCAGTCATCCGGGACAGAGCACAGATACGCAGTATTTT. Protein sequence: CASSHPGQSTDTQYF.

The chain joins TRBV7-7 to TRBJ2-3, with 7 bases that match TRBD1. Germline V gene lookup returns CDR1 SSHAT and CDR2 FNYEAQ (reference sequence). V lost 5 bases, J lost 7 bases, and 3 bases stayed unmatched. The CDR3 is 12 amino acids. The DNA for the CDR3 is TGTGCCAGCAGCACCAGGGGGTATACGCAGTATTTT. Translated, it gives CASSTRGYTQYF.

This clone turned up a few times. The chain has TRBV5-5 and TRBJ1-2, with 7 positions matching TRBD1. The V segment lost 2 bases and the J segment 5 bases; nucleotides outside the gene matches: 3. The germline V gene has CDR1 SGHKS and CDR2 YYEKEE (reference sequence). This CDR3 comprises 13 residues. Written as DNA, the CDR3 is TGTGCCAGCAGCTTACAGGGGCCGTATGGCTACACCTTC. Encoded protein: CASSLQGPYGYTF. The full variable domain, completed using reference TRBV5-5 and TRBJ1-2, is DAGVTQSPTHLIKTRGQQVTLRCSPISGHKSVSWYQQVLGQGPQFIFQYYEKEERGRGNFPDRFSARQFPNYSSELNVNALLLGDSALYLCASSLQGPYGYTFGSGTRLTVV.

The chain links TRBV19 to TRBJ1-1; TRBD1 matches at 7 bases. CDR3 length: 15 residues. V trimming: 7 bases; J trimming: 1 base; junction bases outside the gene matches: 9. Germline assignment: CDR1 LNHDA and CDR2 SQIVND (reference sequence). The CDR3 DNA reads TGTGCCAGTAATAAGTGGCAGGGGGGGAACACTGAAGCTTTCTTT. Encoded protein: CASNKWQGGNTEAFF.

The chain recombines TRBV6-6 with TRBJ2-7; TRBD1 agrees at 8 bases. This CDR3 has 14 residues. J was trimmed by 7 bases and V by 5 bases; bases with no gene match: 10. Germline-derived CDR1 and CDR2 are MNHNY and SVGAGI (reference sequence). For the CDR3, the DNA is TGTGCCAGCAGTCTTGCCGGGACAGGTCGAGAGCAGTACTTC. Translated, it gives CASSLAGTGREQYF.

V usage is TRBV4-1 and J usage is TRBJ2-7, with no clear D. The V end lost 1 base, the J end lost 1 base, and 23 bases lay between the germline ends. CDR1 and CDR2 from the germline V gene are MGHRA and YSYEKL. CDR3 length: 19 amino acids. This chain's CDR3 is CASSQGFTEQPLRSYEQYF. The CDR3 nucleotides read TGCGCCAGCAGCCAAGGATTTACTGAACAGCCGCTTCGATCCTACGAGCAGTACTTC.

The chain carries TRBV29-1 and TRBJ2-7; D may be TRBD2 (6 bases). Trimming took off 1 base at V and 5 bases at J, with 18 bases between the two ends. The CDR3 has 15 amino acids. Germline V gives CDR1 SQVTM, CDR2 ANQGSEA. The CDR3 protein is CSVEGRTGAVHEQYF. The CDR3 region has the DNA TGCAGCGTTGAAGGACGGACGGGAGCGGTCCACGAGCAGTACTTC.

The CDR3 coding sequence is TGTGCCAGCAGCGTAGGGGCTAGCGGGGGGGACCAAGAGACCCAGTACTTC. This encodes CASSVGASGGDQETQYF. The chain couples TRBV9 to TRBJ2-5; 12 bases line up with TRBD2. This CDR3 region has 17 residues. Germline V gene lookup returns CDR1 SGDLS and CDR2 YYNGEE. Losses at the gene ends were 0 bases for V and 0 bases for J; bases not matched to a gene: 3.

This chain links TRBV4-2 with TRBJ1-4, with 7 nucleotides matching TRBD1. The CDR3 consists of 17 residues. V dropped 0 bases and J dropped 5; count of bases not matched to a gene: 9. The germline gives CDR1 LGHNA, CDR2 YNFKEQ. DNA of the CDR3: TGTGCCAGCAGCCAAGATGCTGGGACGGGACAGAATGAAAAACTGTTTTTT. Protein sequence: CASSQDAGTGQNEKLFF.

The V and J genes are TRBV7-3 and TRBJ2-1; 9 positions match TRBD2. CDR3 length: 15 residues. V lost 4 bases and J lost 1; bases outside the gene matches: 2. Per germline, CDR1 SGHTA and CDR2 FQGTGA. The CDR3, as DNA: TGTGCCAGCAGCTCAAGCGGGGGGTCCTACAATGAGCAGTTCTTC. It specifies CASSSSGGSYNEQFF.

CDR3 amino acids: CASSQSGHSNYGYTF. The CDR3 DNA is TGCGCCAGCAGCCAATCTGGGCATTCTAACTATGGCTACACCTTC. The rearrangement joins TRBV4-1 to TRBJ1-2; D not resolved. V lost 2 bases to trimming and J lost 0 bases, with 10 bases between them. The V gene's germline CDR1 is MGHRA and CDR2 YSYEKL. This CDR3 comprises 15 residues.

This chain joins TRBV2 and TRBJ1-3; D is possibly TRBD1 (6 bases). V was pared by 6 bases and J by 4 bases, with 13 bases between. The germline V gene encodes CDR1 SNHLY and CDR2 FYNNEI. CDR3 length: 14 residues. CDR3 sequence reads: CASSLPTGGNTIYF. As DNA, the CDR3 is TGTGCCAGCAGCCTACCGACAGGCGGAAACACCATATATTTT.

V is TRBV28 and J is TRBJ2-1; 11 bases align to TRBD2. The V segment lost 8 bases and the J segment 6 bases; nucleotides outside the gene matches: 15. CDR1 is MDHEN and CDR2 is SYDVKM in the germline V gene. There are 17 residues in the CDR3. The CDR3 is CASCTLAGAADFNEQFF. The CDR3 DNA reads TGTGCCAGCTGTACACTAGCGGGGGCCGCAGACTTCAATGAGCAGTTCTTC.

The V gene is TRBV12-3 or TRBV12-4, the J gene TRBJ2-7, with a possible D match to TRBD2 (5 bases). V was clipped by 3 bases and J by 6 bases, with 9 bases between them. The CDR3 sequence is 12 residues long. CDR3 nucleotide sequence: TGTGCCAGCAGTTTCAGGAGGAGCGAGCAGTACTTC. Amino acid sequence: CASSFRRSEQYF.

The J gene is TRBJ1-4, the V gene TRBV30, with D uncertain. V shed 2 bases and J shed 8 bases, with 6 bases lying between them. Germline CDR1 reads GTSNPN; CDR2 reads SVGIG (reference sequence). The CDR3 is 11 amino acids. The CDR3 DNA follows: TGTGCCTGGAGTCCAGGAGAAAAACTGTTTTTT. Its protein product is CAWSPGEKLFF.

The rearrangement uses TRBV7-9 and TRBJ1-2, with no clear D. V was cut by 3 bases and J by 0 bases, with 11 bases left in between. This CDR3 has 15 amino acids. Per germline, CDR1 SEHNR and CDR2 FQNEAQ (reference sequence). The CDR3 spells CASSFYGDTNYGYTF. The CDR3, as DNA: TGTGCCAGCAGCTTTTACGGTGATACTAACTATGGCTACACCTTC.